These T cell receptor beta chains were read from a single sample in a study of beta chain features in type 1 diabetes. TCRdb's copy holds only in-frame clones and misses some; the assay was immunoSEQ multiplex PCR. Of about 330,000 clones listed, more than 9.5% were seen once; the top ten hold more than 0.015%. The sample comprised naive CD4+ T cells from blood. The receptors originated from a woman aged 30 to 39 in good health. Both conserved end residues are part of each CDR3. The order of the fields is CDR3 DNA, CDR3 protein, V gene, clone size, J gene, D gene. D genes are given only for firm matches. The listing skips clone size in some rows; elsewhere it reads once, few, many or a size class.

CDR3 DNA: TGTGCCAGCTCACTAGCGGGAGGGGATTACAATGAGCAGTTCTTC
CDR3 protein: CASSLAGGDYNEQFF
V gene: TRBV6-5
clone size: .
J gene: TRBJ2-1
D gene: TRBD2

CDR3 DNA: TGTGCCAGCAGCTTAGTATCGGGTGTGGGGCAATGGGAGACCCAGTACTTC
CDR3 protein: CASSLVSGVGQWETQYF
V gene: TRBV7-2
clone size: few
J gene: TRBJ2-5
D gene: .

CDR3 DNA: TGCGCCTGTTCCGGCGGGAGCTCCTACAATGAGCAGTTCTTC
CDR3 protein: CACSGGSSYNEQFF
V gene: TRBV5-1
clone size: .
J gene: TRBJ2-1
D gene: TRBD2

CDR3 DNA: TGTGCCAGCAGAGGGACAGGGGGAAACTATGGCTACACCTTC
CDR3 protein: CASRGTGGNYGYTF
V gene: TRBV28
clone size: .
J gene: TRBJ1-2
D gene: TRBD1

CDR3 DNA: TGTGCCAGCAGTTACTCGCGCAGGGGCTTGGGTGGCTACACCTTC
CDR3 protein: CASSYSRRGLGGYTF
V gene: TRBV6-5
clone size: few
J gene: TRBJ1-2
D gene: .

CDR3 DNA: TGTGCCAGCAGCGCGCGGGAGAACAAAAACATTCAGTACTTC
CDR3 protein: CASSARENKNIQYF
V gene: TRBV11-1
clone size: .
J gene: TRBJ2-4
D gene: TRBD2

CDR3 DNA: TGTGCCAGCAGCAAAAGGGACAACGTTTCTGAGCAGTACTTC
CDR3 protein: CASSKRDNVSEQYF
V gene: TRBV21-1
clone size: few
J gene: TRBJ2-7
D gene: .

CDR3 DNA: TGTGCCAGCAGTTTACGGCGGGACGCCTACGAGCAGTACTTC
CDR3 protein: CASSLRRDAYEQYF
V gene: TRBV27
clone size: few
J gene: TRBJ2-7
D gene: .

CDR3 DNA: TGTGCCAGCACCTACGCCGAGGCAGGCAATCAGCCCCAGCATTTT
CDR3 protein: CASTYAEAGNQPQHF
V gene: TRBV6-6
clone size: few
J gene: TRBJ1-5
D gene: .

CDR3 DNA: TGTGCCAGTAGTACAAGACAGGGGATAAGCAATCAGCCCCAGCATTTT
CDR3 protein: CASSTRQGISNQPQHF
V gene: TRBV19
clone size: .
J gene: TRBJ1-5
D gene: TRBD1

CDR3 DNA: TGTGCCTGGAGTGGGGCTAGCGGGAGTAAGTACGAGCAGTACTTC
CDR3 protein: CAWSGASGSKYEQYF
V gene: TRBV30
clone size: few
J gene: TRBJ2-7
D gene: TRBD2

CDR3 DNA: TGTGCTAGCAGCACAGGGAACCAAGATACGCAGTATTTT
CDR3 protein: CASSTGNQDTQYF
V gene: TRBV7-7
clone size: .
J gene: TRBJ2-3
D gene: .

CDR3 DNA: TGCAGCGTTGAAGTTTGGGAGTCTGAGCAGTTCTTC
CDR3 protein: CSVEVWESEQFF
V gene: TRBV29-1
clone size: .
J gene: TRBJ2-1
D gene: .

CDR3 DNA: TGTGCCAGCCTAGGGGGCTACGAGCAGTACTTC
CDR3 protein: CASLGGYEQYF
V gene: TRBV7-9
clone size: .
J gene: TRBJ2-7
D gene: .

CDR3 DNA: TGTGCCAGCAGCTTAGGGGACACTGAAGCTTTCTTT
CDR3 protein: CASSLGDTEAFF
V gene: TRBV5-5
clone size: .
J gene: TRBJ1-1
D gene: .

CDR3 DNA: TGTGCCAGCAGCTTAGATAGCGGTGGAGATACGCAGTATTTT
CDR3 protein: CASSLDSGGDTQYF
V gene: TRBV7-3
clone size: .
J gene: TRBJ2-3
D gene: .

CDR3 DNA: TGCGCCAGCAGCTTGGATGGACAGTCCTACGAGCAGTACTTC
CDR3 protein: CASSLDGQSYEQYF
V gene: TRBV5-1
clone size: few
J gene: TRBJ2-7
D gene: .

CDR3 DNA: TGCGCCAGCAGTCAATCGTCAGGGGGAGAGACCCAGTACTTC
CDR3 protein: CASSQSSGGETQYF
V gene: TRBV23-1
clone size: .
J gene: TRBJ2-5
D gene: TRBD1

CDR3 DNA: TGTGCCAGCTCACCAGAGAAGGGGCAGCCCCAGCATTTT
CDR3 protein: CASSPEKGQPQHF
V gene: TRBV18
clone size: .
J gene: TRBJ1-5
D gene: .

CDR3 DNA: TGTGCCAGCAGCTTAGTTGGGCGTGCCGGGAACACTGAAGCTTTCTTT
CDR3 protein: CASSLVGRAGNTEAFF
V gene: TRBV7-8
clone size: few
J gene: TRBJ1-1
D gene: .

CDR3 DNA: TGTGCCAGCAGTTACTCGACAAGCTACGAGCAGTACTTC
CDR3 protein: CASSYSTSYEQYF
V gene: TRBV6-5
clone size: few
J gene: TRBJ2-7
D gene: .

CDR3 DNA: TGTGCCAGCAGCTTGGTGGGAGAAACTGAAGCTTTCTTT
CDR3 protein: CASSLVGETEAFF
V gene: TRBV5-4
clone size: few
J gene: TRBJ1-1
D gene: .

CDR3 DNA: TGTGCCAGCACCATCCGGCTGGGAGATGGCTACACCTTC
CDR3 protein: CASTIRLGDGYTF
V gene: TRBV28
clone size: few
J gene: TRBJ1-2
D gene: .